Below, 23 T cell receptor beta chains from the same sample are listed, as sequenced in a study of T cell responses to AZD1222 COVID-19 vaccine. Data came from immunoSEQ multiplex PCR; TCRdb stores just in-frame clones and leaves some out. The table lists some 120,000 clones, around 91% of them singletons, with about 4.2% in the top ten. Sequenced material: peripheral blood, taken on day 0 of MenACWY control vaccination. The receptors come from an adult in good health.

This chain links TRBV29-1 with TRBJ1-1, with 7 bases aligning to TRBD1. Per the germline V gene, CDR1 is SQVTM and CDR2 is ANQGSEA. V lost 4 bases and J lost 0; bases outside the gene matches: 5. The CDR3 length is 14 residues. DNA of the CDR3: TGCAGCGTTGGGTCCAGGGGGTTGAACACTGAAGCTTTCTTT. Translating it yields CSVGSRGLNTEAFF.

The chain links TRBV13 to TRBJ2-2; D possibly matches TRBD1 or TRBD2 (5 bases each). CDR3 length: 16 residues. Germline values: CDR1 PRHDT, CDR2 FYEKMQ (reference sequence). V gave up 5 bases and J gave up 1 base, with 14 bases separating them. CDR3 coding DNA: TGTGCCAGCAGCGACACGGGACGGAAGAACACCGGGGAGCTGTTTTTT. Translation gives CASSDTGRKNTGELFF.

The chain couples TRBV5-4 to TRBJ1-6; 10 bases agree with TRBD1. Germline V CDR1 and CDR2: SGHNT, YYREEE (reference sequence). V trimming: 0 bases; J trimming: 6 bases; junction bases outside the gene matches: 0. This CDR3 region has 15 residues. CDR3 sequence reads: CASSLGDRGNSPLHF. In DNA, the CDR3 is TGTGCCAGCAGCTTGGGGGACAGGGGTAATTCACCCCTCCACTTT.

The V gene is TRBV9, the J gene TRBJ2-1; a possible D gene is TRBD2 (6 bases). CDR3 length: 13 residues. Per the germline V gene, CDR1 is SGDLS and CDR2 is YYNGEE. Trimming took off 5 bases at V and 2 bases at J, with 8 bases between the two ends. The chain's CDR3 is CASRGGAYNEQFF. CDR3 DNA sequence: TGTGCCAGCAGGGGCGGGGCCTACAATGAGCAGTTCTTC.

This clone was detected a few times. This chain joins TRBV3-1 (or the pseudogene TRBV3-2) and TRBJ2-7; TRBD2 is a possible D gene (6 bases). Per germline, CDR1 LGHDT and CDR2 YNNKEL (reference sequence). Trimming removed 4 bases at V and 2 bases at J, with 12 bases between. The CDR3 is made up of 14 amino acids. As DNA, the CDR3 is TGTGCCAGCAGCCTGACTAGAAAGCCCTACGAGCAGTACGTC. It encodes CASSLTRKPYEQYV.

The rearrangement uses TRBV6-5 and TRBJ2-7; TRBD2 matches 7 bases. V shed 7 bases and J 2 bases; nucleotides not matched to a gene: 8. CDR1 is MNHEY, CDR2 SVGAGI, per germline. The CDR3 consists of 14 residues. The CDR3 DNA sequence: TGTGCCAGCACTTTCGGGACTATAGCCTACGAGCAGTACTTC. Its translation: CASTFGTIAYEQYF.

This chain links TRBV15 with TRBJ1-5; D unresolved. Germline lookup yields CDR1 LNHNV and CDR2 YYDKDF (reference sequence). CDR3 length equals 15 residues. The V end was cut by 1 base, the J end by 0 bases, with 7 bases between. CDR3 residues: CATSRGPYSNQPQHF. CDR3 bases: TGTGCCACCAGCAGAGGTCCTTATAGCAATCAGCCCCAGCATTTT.

The chain carries TRBV18 and TRBJ2-1; the D gene is possibly TRBD2 (6 bases). The germline V and J ends were trimmed by 3 bases and 5 bases, with 11 bases remaining between them. CDR1 is KGHSH, CDR2 LQKENI, per germline. The CDR3 length is 14 residues. The CDR3 DNA sequence: TGTGCCAGCTCACCGTCAGGAGGGGACAATGAGCAGTTCTTC. Translating gives CASSPSGGDNEQFF. Full variable domain (remainder filled in from reference TRBV18 and TRBJ2-1): NAGVMQNPRHLVRRRGQEARLRCSPMKGHSHVYWYRQLPEEGLKFMVYLQKENIIDESGMPKERFSAEFPKEGPSILRIQQVVRGDSAAYFCASSPSGGDNEQFFGPGTRLTVL.

The chain recombines TRBV18 with TRBJ1-5; tentative D call: TRBD1 (6 bases). The CDR3 length is 14 residues. CDR1 and CDR2 (germline): KGHSH, LQKENI. V dropped 3 bases and J dropped 4 bases, with 10 bases sitting between them. CDR3 DNA sequence: TGTGCCAGCTCACCGAGACAGGAGAATCAGCCCCAGCATTTT. This codes for CASSPRQENQPQHF.

J is TRBJ2-1 and V is TRBV28; 11 nucleotides agree with TRBD2. From germline, CDR1 is MDHEN and CDR2 SYDVKM. J lost 8 bases, V lost 2 bases, and 17 bases had no gene match. This CDR3 has 19 amino acids. As DNA, the CDR3 is TGTGCCAGCAGTTTAAACGTCCTGACTAGCGGGATCCCTATGGATGAGCAGTTCTTC. It yields the protein CASSLNVLTSGIPMDEQFF.

Only one count was recorded for this clone. J is TRBJ2-3 and V is TRBV19, with 7 bases identical to TRBD1. Germline V gene lookup returns CDR1 LNHDA and CDR2 SQIVND (reference sequence). The CDR3 is 15 amino acids. Losses at the gene ends were 2 bases for V and 0 bases for J; bases not matched to a gene: 2. In DNA form, the CDR3 reads TGTGCCAGTAGTATAAACAGGGGAAGCACAGATACGCAGTATTTT. Its protein product is CASSINRGSTDTQYF.

CDR3 in DNA: TGTGCCAGCAGTGGGCAGCCGAGGGGTGGCTACACCTTC. It translates to CASSGQPRGGYTF. This rearrangement joins TRBV2 to TRBJ1-2, with D tentatively TRBD1 (5 bases). The CDR3 is 13 residues long. V gave up 4 bases and J gave up 7 bases, with 13 bases separating them. Germline V gene sequence: CDR1 SNHLY, CDR2 FYNNEI.

The chain recombines TRBV11-2 with TRBJ2-7; D gene unclear. Trimming cost V 5 bases and J 4 bases, with 9 bases left between them. There are 12 residues in the CDR3. Per the germline V gene, CDR1 is SGHAT and CDR2 is FQNNGV. CDR3 in amino acids: CASSTTIYEQYV. DNA for the CDR3: TGTGCCAGCAGCACAACAATTTACGAGCAGTACGTC.

V gene TRBV5-1 combines with J gene TRBJ2-2, with a weak D call TRBD2 (5 bases). V lost 0 bases and J lost 5, with 11 bases in between. CDR1 SGHRS and CDR2 YFSETQ come from the germline V gene. The CDR3 covers 15 residues. The CDR3: CASSLEQPGTGELFF. CDR3 nucleotides: TGCGCCAGCAGCTTGGAACAGCCGGGGACCGGGGAGCTGTTTTTT.

J is TRBJ1-2 and V is TRBV24-1; no clear D. V lost 4 bases, J lost 8 bases, and 13 bases lay in between. Germline V gives CDR1 KGHDR, CDR2 SFDVKD. The CDR3 runs 13 residues. As DNA, the CDR3 is TGTGCCACCAGTGACTACGATTATTTAGGCTACACCTTC. Protein: CATSDYDYLGYTF.

The gene calls are TRBV7-9 and TRBJ1-1; maybe TRBD1 (5 bases). Trimming left V 1 base short and J 0 bases short, with 6 bases between. Germline values: CDR1 SEHNR, CDR2 FQNEAQ (reference sequence). There are 14 residues in the CDR3. The CDR3 sequence is CASSLGGVNTEAFF. Here the CDR3 DNA reads TGTGCCAGCAGCTTAGGGGGCGTGAACACTGAAGCTTTCTTT. The variable domain in full, with the rest retrieved from reference TRBV7-9 and TRBJ1-1, is DTGVSQNPRHKITKRGQNVTFRCDPISEHNRLYWYRQTLGQGPEFLTYFQNEAQLEKSRLLSDRFSAERPKGSFSTLEIQRTEQGDSAMYLCASSLGGVNTEAFFGQGTRLTVV.

The chain combines TRBV18 with TRBJ1-1; D is possibly TRBD1 (5 bases). Germline values: CDR1 KGHSH, CDR2 LQKENI. CDR3 length equals 13 residues. Trimming left V 4 bases short and J 1 base short, with 7 bases between. The CDR3 bases are TGTGCCAGCTCACAGGGGCAGAACACTGAAGCTTTCTTT. Residues: CASSQGQNTEAFF.

CDR3 DNA sequence: TGTGCCAGCAGCTGGGACGCGGGGGGCCCCGGAGACCTAGCCAAAAACATTCAGTACTTC. Translating gives CASSWDAGGPGDLAKNIQYF. The chain is built from TRBV21-1 and TRBJ2-4; TRBD2 is taken as the D call from the table, unchecked against the DNA. TRBV21-1 is a pseudogene. There are 20 residues in the CDR3.

The chain is built from TRBV28 and TRBJ2-3; the D gene is possibly TRBD1 (6 bases). Trimming left V 6 bases short and J 4 bases short, with 11 bases between. CDR1 MDHEN and CDR2 SYDVKM come from the germline V gene. The length of the CDR3 is 13 residues. CDR3 nucleotides: TGTGCCAGCAGCTCGCGACAGGCAGATACGCAGTATTTT. Translated: CASSSRQADTQYF.

The CDR3 protein is CASSLDRSSYNEQFF. DNA for the CDR3: TGTGCCAGCAGCCTGGACAGGAGCTCCTACAATGAGCAGTTCTTC. This chain connects TRBV3-1 (or the pseudogene TRBV3-2) to TRBJ2-1; 7 bases are shared with TRBD1. V lost 4 bases to trimming and J lost 0 bases; unmatched junction nucleotides: 3. This CDR3 contains 15 residues. From germline, CDR1 is LGHDT and CDR2 YNNKEL (reference sequence).

CDR3 amino acids: CASSPRDTGGEQYV. In DNA form, the CDR3 reads TGTGCCAGCTCACCACGAGATACAGGGGGCGAGCAGTACGTC. The genes are TRBV18 and TRBJ2-7, with TRBD1 identical over 8 bases. This CDR3 spans 14 amino acids. The ends lost 1 base at V and 6 bases at J; junction bases unmatched: 5. The germline CDR1 and CDR2 sequences are KGHSH and LQKENI.

The J gene is TRBJ2-7, the V gene TRBV7-3; D is tentatively TRBD1 or TRBD2 (5 bases each). Trimming stripped 1 base from V and 0 bases from J, with 10 bases between. The CDR3 extends over 15 amino acids. CDR1 is SGHTA, CDR2 FQGTGA, per germline. CDR3 loop: CASSLNGASSYEQYF. DNA for the CDR3: TGTGCCAGCAGCTTAAACGGGGCTAGCTCCTACGAGCAGTACTTC.

This chain joins TRBV18 and TRBJ1-4; 8 positions match TRBD1. Germline V CDR1 and CDR2: KGHSH, LQKENI. The junction had 5 bases not matched to a gene; V was cut back by 5 bases and J by 0 bases. The CDR3 sequence is 16 residues long. The DNA for the CDR3 is TGTGCCAGCTCAACGACAGGGGCGGCAACTAATGAAAAACTGTTTTTT. Its protein product is CASSTTGAATNEKLFF. The full variable domain, completed using reference TRBV18 and TRBJ1-4, is NAGVMQNPRHLVRRRGQEARLRCSPMKGHSHVYWYRQLPEEGLKFMVYLQKENIIDESGMPKERFSAEFPKEGPSILRIQQVVRGDSAAYFCASSTTGAATNEKLFFGSGTQLSVL.